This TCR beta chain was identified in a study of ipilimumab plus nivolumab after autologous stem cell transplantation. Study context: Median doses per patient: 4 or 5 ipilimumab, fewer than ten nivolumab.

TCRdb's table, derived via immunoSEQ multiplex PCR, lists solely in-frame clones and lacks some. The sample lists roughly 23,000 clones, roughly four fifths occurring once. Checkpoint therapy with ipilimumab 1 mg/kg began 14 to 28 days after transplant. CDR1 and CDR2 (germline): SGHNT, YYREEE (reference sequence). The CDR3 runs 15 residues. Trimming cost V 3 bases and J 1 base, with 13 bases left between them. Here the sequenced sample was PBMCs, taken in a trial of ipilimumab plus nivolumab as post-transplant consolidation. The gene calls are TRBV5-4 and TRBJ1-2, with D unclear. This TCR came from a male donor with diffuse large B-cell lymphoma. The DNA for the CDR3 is TGTGCCAGCAGCTCTAAGATCTCGGGTAACTATGGCTACACCTTC. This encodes CASSSKISGNYGYTF.